Listed below are T cell receptor beta chains from one sample, sequenced in a study of post-analysis software for immune sequencing data. TCRdb analysed the PCR reads with MiXCR anew, one entry per CDR3 protein. The sample contains roughly 540,000 distinct CDR3 sequences, around 31% of which appear only once. Sequenced sample: blood. The receptors stem from a girl aged 2-17 years with multiple sclerosis. The CDR3 runs from the conserved cysteine through the conserved F or W. Fields, in order: CDR3 protein, CDR3 DNA, clone size, J gene, D gene, V gene. D genes are given only for firm matches. Rows give clone size only sometimes, using once, few, many, or a class for an expanded clone.

CDR3aa: CASSYSRGYGYTF; CDR3nt: TGTGCCAGCAGTTACTCGAGGGGTTATGGCTACACCTTC; abundance: .; j_gene: TRBJ1-2; d_gene: .; v_gene: TRBV6-5
CDR3aa: CASTRPGYEKLFF; CDR3nt: TGTGCCAGCACCCGGCCAGGGTATGAAAAACTGTTTTTT; abundance: few; j_gene: TRBJ1-4; d_gene: .; v_gene: TRBV27
CDR3aa: CSARAGRQDSSYGQYF; CDR3nt: TGCAGTGCTAGGGCCGGCCGACAGGATAGCTCCTACGGGCAGTACTTC; abundance: .; j_gene: TRBJ2-7; d_gene: .; v_gene: TRBV20-1
CDR3aa: CSARDHRGGRLETQYF; CDR3nt: TGCAGTGCTAGAGATCACCGGGGGGGCCGATTAGAGACCCAGTACTTC; abundance: .; j_gene: TRBJ2-5; d_gene: TRBD2; v_gene: TRBV20-1
CDR3aa: CASSPRAGGNTIYF; CDR3nt: TGTGCCAGCAGCCCCAGAGCAGGTGGAAACACCATATATTTT; abundance: .; j_gene: TRBJ1-3; d_gene: .; v_gene: TRBV9
CDR3aa: CASRELTGSYNSPLHF; CDR3nt: TGTGCCAGCAGAGAACTGACGGGAAGTTATAATTCACCCCTCCACTTT; abundance: .; j_gene: TRBJ1-6; d_gene: .; v_gene: TRBV21-1
CDR3aa: CASSLDGASTDTQYF; CDR3nt: TGCGCCAGCAGCTTGGACGGGGCTAGCACAGATACGCAGTATTTT; abundance: few; j_gene: TRBJ2-3; d_gene: .; v_gene: TRBV5-1
CDR3aa: CATSSSGYNSPLHF; CDR3nt: TGTGCCACCAGCAGCTCGGGGTATAATTCACCCCTCCACTTT; abundance: few; j_gene: TRBJ1-6; d_gene: .; v_gene: TRBV15
CDR3aa: CSVEVGQGRKAFF; CDR3nt: TGCAGCGTTGAAGTGGGACAGGGTAGGAAAGCTTTCTTT; abundance: .; j_gene: TRBJ1-1; d_gene: TRBD1; v_gene: TRBV29-1
CDR3aa: CASSFAGRSTDTQYF; CDR3nt: TGTGCCAGCAGTTTTGCGGGACGATCCACAGATACGCAGTATTTT; abundance: .; j_gene: TRBJ2-3; d_gene: .; v_gene: TRBV28
CDR3aa: CASSLLGQGGTEAFF; CDR3nt: TGTGCCAGCAGTCTCCTAGGGCAGGGGGGCACTGAAGCTTTCTTT; abundance: .; j_gene: TRBJ1-1; d_gene: TRBD1; v_gene: TRBV27
CDR3aa: CAISDGGPSNYGYTF; CDR3nt: TGTGCCATCAGTGATGGAGGGCCTTCTAACTATGGCTACACCTTC; abundance: .; j_gene: TRBJ1-2; d_gene: .; v_gene: TRBV10-3
CDR3aa: CASSPYSGDNERFF; CDR3nt: TGTGCCAGCTCACCATATTCAGGGGACAATGAGCGGTTCTTC; abundance: .; j_gene: TRBJ2-1; d_gene: .; v_gene: TRBV18
CDR3aa: CSATGAPSSYEQYF; CDR3nt: TGCAGTGCTACAGGGGCCCCTAGCTCCTACGAGCAGTACTTC; abundance: .; j_gene: TRBJ2-7; d_gene: .; v_gene: TRBV20-1
CDR3aa: CSARAPSLVIEQYF; CDR3nt: TGCAGTGCTAGAGCCCCTAGCCTAGTGATTGAGCAGTACTTC; abundance: few; j_gene: TRBJ2-5; d_gene: .; v_gene: TRBV20-1
CDR3aa: CSARGANVLTF; CDR3nt: TGCAGTGCTCGAGGGGCCAACGTCCTGACTTTC; abundance: few; j_gene: TRBJ2-6; d_gene: .; v_gene: TRBV20-1
CDR3aa: CASSPDYYNEQFF; CDR3nt: TGTGCTAGCAGTCCCGACTATTACAATGAGCAGTTCTTC; abundance: .; j_gene: TRBJ2-1; d_gene: .; v_gene: TRBV7-7
CDR3aa: CSVESFLRLAGGQYTSSTDTQYF; CDR3nt: TGCAGCGTTGAATCCTTCTTGCGGCTAGCGGGGGGTCAATACACATCTAGCACAGATACGCAGTATTTT; abundance: .; j_gene: TRBJ2-3; d_gene: TRBD2; v_gene: TRBV29-1
CDR3aa: CASSRQGLAGSPSSYNEQFF; CDR3nt: TGCGCCAGCAGCCGACAAGGACTAGCGGGCTCACCATCCTCCTACAATGAGCAGTTCTTC; abundance: .; j_gene: TRBJ2-1; d_gene: TRBD2; v_gene: TRBV4-1
CDR3aa: CASFTSGADSGANVLTF; CDR3nt: TGTGCCAGCTTTACTAGTGGGGCCGACTCTGGGGCCAACGTCCTGACTTTC; abundance: .; j_gene: TRBJ2-6; d_gene: .; v_gene: TRBV2
CDR3aa: CASSARTGVLTEAFF; CDR3nt: TGTGCCAGCAGCGCCCGGACAGGGGTACTCACTGAAGCTTTCTTT; abundance: .; j_gene: TRBJ1-1; d_gene: TRBD1; v_gene: TRBV9
CDR3aa: CASSLYAGKGADTQYF; CDR3nt: TGTGCCAGCAGTTTATATGCGGGGAAGGGGGCAGATACGCAGTATTTT; abundance: .; j_gene: TRBJ2-3; d_gene: .; v_gene: TRBV12-3/TRBV12-4
CDR3aa: CASSLDLGNPETQYF; CDR3nt: TGTGCCAGCAGCTTAGACTTAGGGAATCCAGAGACCCAGTACTTC; abundance: .; j_gene: TRBJ2-5; d_gene: .; v_gene: TRBV7-6
CDR3aa: CASSFPTGGLAASSYNEQFF; CDR3nt: TGTGCCAGCAGCTTCCCGACAGGGGGACTAGCGGCTAGCTCCTACAATGAGCAGTTCTTC; abundance: .; j_gene: TRBJ2-1; d_gene: TRBD2; v_gene: TRBV9
CDR3aa: CASSLTHGGNQETQYF; CDR3nt: TGTGCCAGCAGTCTCACACACGGGGGGAACCAAGAGACCCAGTACTTC; abundance: .; j_gene: TRBJ2-5; d_gene: TRBD2; v_gene: TRBV12-3/TRBV12-4
CDR3aa: CATSEGLAGGETQYF; CDR3nt: TGTGCCACCAGTGAGGGACTAGCGGGAGGAGAGACCCAGTACTTC; abundance: .; j_gene: TRBJ2-5; d_gene: TRBD2; v_gene: TRBV24-1
CDR3aa: CASSEAVTRGNQPQHF; CDR3nt: TGTGCCAGCAGTGAAGCGGTCACAAGGGGCAATCAGCCCCAGCATTTT; abundance: few; j_gene: TRBJ1-5; d_gene: .; v_gene: TRBV6-1
CDR3aa: CASSVDRGDQPQHF; CDR3nt: TGCGCCAGCAGCGTCGACCGAGGAGATCAGCCCCAGCATTTT; abundance: .; j_gene: TRBJ1-5; d_gene: .; v_gene: TRBV5-1
CDR3aa: CASSPGGQNYGYTF; CDR3nt: TGTGCCAGCAGCCCGGGGGGACAGAACTATGGCTACACCTTC; abundance: .; j_gene: TRBJ1-2; d_gene: TRBD1; v_gene: TRBV5-5
CDR3aa: CASSFAGEEQFF; CDR3nt: TGTGCCAGCAGTTTTGCTGGGGAGGAGCAGTTCTTC; abundance: .; j_gene: TRBJ2-1; d_gene: .; v_gene: TRBV6-5
CDR3aa: CSARDLLNTGELFF; CDR3nt: TGCAGTGCTAGAGATCTTTTGAACACCGGGGAGCTGTTTTTT; abundance: .; j_gene: TRBJ2-2; d_gene: .; v_gene: TRBV20-1
CDR3aa: CASSLFSGDGYTF; CDR3nt: TGTGCCAGCAGTTTATTTTCCGGTGATGGCTACACCTTC; abundance: .; j_gene: TRBJ1-2; d_gene: .; v_gene: TRBV28
CDR3aa: CSARVDGSVETQYF; CDR3nt: TGCAGTGCTAGAGTCGACGGATCAGTAGAGACCCAGTACTTC; abundance: few; j_gene: TRBJ2-5; d_gene: .; v_gene: TRBV20-1